Sequencing of this TCR beta chain was carried out in a study of T cell responses to AZD1222 COVID-19 vaccine. Repertoires were generated with immunoSEQ multiplex PCR, while TCRdb's copy carries only in-frame clones and drops some. The sample lists some 150,000 clones; approximately 90% were seen once. The V gene's germline CDR1 is MNHEY and CDR2 SVGAGI. This CDR3 comprises 13 residues. V dropped 6 bases and J dropped 9 bases, with 15 bases sitting between them. The J gene is TRBJ1-5, the V gene TRBV6-5, with D possibly TRBD1 on 5 matching bases. The origin of this receptor is an adult in good health. The sample consisted of peripheral blood, taken on day 0 of AZD1222 vaccination. CDR3 residues: CASRVEGSGPQHF. CDR3 nucleotides: TGTGCCAGCAGGGTCGAGGGGAGCGGGCCCCAGCATTTT.